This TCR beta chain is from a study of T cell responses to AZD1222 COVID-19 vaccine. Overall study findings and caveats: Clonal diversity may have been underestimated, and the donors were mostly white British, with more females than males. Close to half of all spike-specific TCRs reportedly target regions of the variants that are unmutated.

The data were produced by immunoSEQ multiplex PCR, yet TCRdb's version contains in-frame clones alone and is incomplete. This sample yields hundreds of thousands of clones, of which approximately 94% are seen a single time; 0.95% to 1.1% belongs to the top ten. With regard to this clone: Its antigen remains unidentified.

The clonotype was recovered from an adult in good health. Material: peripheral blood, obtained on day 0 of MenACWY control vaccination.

The CDR3 protein is CASSPYLWDSEAFF. For the CDR3, the DNA is TGTGCCAGCAGCCCATACCTTTGGGACAGTGAAGCTTTCTTT. This chain uses TRBV7-6 with TRBJ1-1; 7 nucleotides line up with TRBD1. With V trimmed by 5 bases and J by 7 bases, 10 bases remained unmatched. CDR3 length: 14 amino acids. Germline loops: CDR1 SGHVS, CDR2 FNYEAQ.